This T cell receptor (beta chain) appears in the sequencing data of a study of blood T cell repertoires in COVID-19. Looking at the study overall: Spain, Italy and the United States supplied samples that represented acute and convalescent COVID-19. PBMCs, B-cell-depleted T cells, or T cells were the source of the cDNA or gDNA that made up the material.

Measured with immunoSEQ multiplex PCR; TCRdb has only the in-frame clones, and not every one. This table has 70,000 to 100,000 clones, around 67% appearing once. The ends lost 8 bases at V and 5 bases at J; junction bases unmatched: 7. The germline CDR1 and CDR2 sequences are SGHTA and FQGNSA. The CDR3 is 14 residues long. Sequencing was performed on peripheral blood. This chain connects TRBV7-2 to TRBJ2-3, with 10 bases lining up with TRBD2. The sequence derives from a woman in her sixties or seventies in a cohort sampled during active or convalescent COVID-19. CDR3 amino acids: CASPGERGGDTQYF. CDR3 nucleotides: TGTGCCAGCCCTGGCGAGCGGGGGGGAGATACGCAGTATTTT.